This TCR beta chain came from a study of response to subunit inactivated influenza vaccine. Broader study findings: Only a handful of new T cells, the authors suggested, are recruited with each seasonal influenza vaccination.

The V gene's germline CDR1 is SGHTA and CDR2 FQGTGA. The length of the CDR3 is 15 residues. The V and J ends lost 7 bases and 0 bases, in that order; junction bases with no gene match: 7. Concerning this clonotype itself: The target antigen is unknown.

TCRdb independently ran MiXCR on the RT-PCR reads; one entry per CDR3 protein. The sample has 860,000 or so distinct CDR3 sequences; over 20% are singletons. Here the sequenced sample was PBMCs from blood, taken 5 days after vaccination. The chain is built from TRBV7-3 and TRBJ2-3; TRBD1 matches at 7 bases. The TCR originated in a man aged 45-65 years who received an inactivated influenza vaccine. The CDR3 nucleotides are TGTGCCAGCATGAGACAGGGTAGGAGCACAGATACGCAGTATTTT. It encodes CASMRQGRSTDTQYF.